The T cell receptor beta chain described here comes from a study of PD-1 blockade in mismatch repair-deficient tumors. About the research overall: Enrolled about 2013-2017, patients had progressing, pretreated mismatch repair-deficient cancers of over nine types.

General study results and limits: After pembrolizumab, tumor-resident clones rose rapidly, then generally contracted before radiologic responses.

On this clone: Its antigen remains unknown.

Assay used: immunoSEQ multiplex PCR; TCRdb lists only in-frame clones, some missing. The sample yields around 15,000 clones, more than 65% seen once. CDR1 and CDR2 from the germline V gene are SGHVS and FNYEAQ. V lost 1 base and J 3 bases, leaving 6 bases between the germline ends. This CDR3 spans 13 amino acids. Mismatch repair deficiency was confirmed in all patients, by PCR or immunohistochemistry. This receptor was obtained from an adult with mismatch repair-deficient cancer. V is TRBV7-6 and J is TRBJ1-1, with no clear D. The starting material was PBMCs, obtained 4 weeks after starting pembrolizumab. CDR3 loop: CASSLDSYTEAFF. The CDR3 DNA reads TGTGCCAGCAGCTTAGACAGCTACACTGAAGCTTTCTTT.